Here is one TCR beta chain with its context. This sample stems from a study of blood T cell repertoires in COVID-19. Whole-study context: Samples came from the United States, Italy and Spain, spanning acute and convalescent COVID-19. T cells, B-cell-depleted T cells, or PBMCs supplied cDNA or gDNA.

In the source study's methods: Reference gene primer amplification gave estimated nucleated cell counts. The repertoire was sequenced with immunoSEQ multiplex PCR; TCRdb's copy has only in-frame clones and lacks some. V and J calls and clone size come straight from that table; D and trimming were deduced from the DNA. The table lists approximately 270,000 clones, 80% to 90% of them singletons. What was sequenced was peripheral blood. The receptor comes from a woman aged 70-85 years with acute or convalescent COVID-19.

The CDR3, as DNA: TGTGCCAGCAGGAATCGGTACAGCCGAACCGAAGCTTTCTTT. It encodes CASRNRYSRTEAFF. The gene calls are TRBV7-2 and TRBJ1-1, with D unresolved. The CDR3 covers 14 residues. Germline lookup yields CDR1 SGHTA and CDR2 FQGNSA. Deletions cut 6 bases from V and 8 bases from J, with 19 bases between.